A selection of T cell receptor beta chains follows, all from one sample in a study of blood T cell repertoires in COVID-19. The repertoire was sequenced with immunoSEQ multiplex PCR; TCRdb's copy has only in-frame clones and lacks some. Of 350,000 to 450,000 clones in the sample, roughly four fifths were seen once. The sample comprised PBMCs or T cells enriched from blood (not recorded which). The receptors were gathered from a woman between 45 and 65 years old who had recovered from COVID-19. The CDR3 runs from the conserved cysteine through the conserved F or W. The D gene is left open where the match is weak. Only part of the rows carry a size: once, few, many, or a class if the clone is expanded.

CDR3nt	CDR3aa	v_gene	j_gene	abundance	d_gene
TGTGCCAGCTCAAAAACTGGGGGAGGGTCGAACACTGAAGCTTTCTTT	CASSKTGGGSNTEAFF	TRBV18	TRBJ1-1	-	-
TGCGCCAGCAGCCAAGCCCTAACGGCGGGTAGGCCCCAGCATTTT	CASSQALTAGRPQHF	TRBV4-3	TRBJ1-5	-	-
TGTGCCAGCAGCGTAGGTCCTAGCTTCGATGAGCAGTTCTTC	CASSVGPSFDEQFF	TRBV9	TRBJ2-1	-	-
TGCAGCGTTGGCCAGGGCTGGTCGTACACTGAAGCTTTCTTT	CSVGQGWSYTEAFF	TRBV29-1	TRBJ1-1	-	-
TGTGCCAGCAGTGGCCAAAGTGGGAGAGCCTACGAGCAGTACTTC	CASSGQSGRAYEQYF	TRBV11-1	TRBJ2-7	-	-
TGTGCCAGTAGAGGGGGGGGACAGGTTAACACTGAAGCTTTCTTT	CASRGGGQVNTEAFF	TRBV19	TRBJ1-1	-	TRBD1
TGTGCCAGCAGCCCATACCGGGACAGGAGTAACAATGAGCAGTTCTTC	CASSPYRDRSNNEQFF	TRBV7-9	TRBJ2-1	-	TRBD1
TGTGCCAGCAGCCGCAACAACGGGCCAGGGGGCGCGGGCACTGAAGCTTTCTTT	CASSRNNGPGGAGTEAFF	TRBV5-4	TRBJ1-1	many	TRBD1
TGTGCCAGCAGCTCGGGGGACAGCTCCTACGAGCAGTACTTC	CASSSGDSSYEQYF	TRBV7-8	TRBJ2-7	-	-
TGTGCCAGCAGTTCGAGGACAGGGAAGGTGGAGCAGTACTTC	CASSSRTGKVEQYF	TRBV6-5	TRBJ2-7	-	TRBD1
TGTGCCAGTAGGTTATATGGGGGCGCAGAGATGAACACTGAAGCTTTCTTT	CASRLYGGAEMNTEAFF	TRBV19	TRBJ1-1	-	-
TGTGCCAGCAGTCGAACCCAGGACTTCGGGGATGGCTACACCTTC	CASSRTQDFGDGYTF	TRBV6-5	TRBJ1-2	-	-
TGTGCCAGCAGCTTCGGAAGGTTTTCGGGGGACACTGAAGCTTTCTTT	CASSFGRFSGDTEAFF	TRBV11-2	TRBJ1-1	-	-
TGTGCCAGCAGCGTAGAAGGGGCCAATTATGGCTACACCTTC	CASSVEGANYGYTF	TRBV9	TRBJ1-2	-	-
TGCGCCAGCAGCTTGACAGGGGACTATGGCTACACCTTC	CASSLTGDYGYTF	TRBV5-1	TRBJ1-2	few	TRBD1
TGCGCCAGCTCCACAGGGGGTAACTATGGCTACACCTTC	CASSTGGNYGYTF	TRBV5-1	TRBJ1-2	few	TRBD1
TGTGCCAGCAGCCCTGGGACAATGAATGAAAAACTGTTTTTT	CASSPGTMNEKLFF	TRBV7-2	TRBJ1-4	few	-
TGTGCCAGCAGCCCTGGACAGACGAACTATGGCTACACCTTC	CASSPGQTNYGYTF	TRBV27	TRBJ1-2	-	-
TGTGCCACCAGAAGGGGCATGGCTGAAGCTTTCTTT	CATRRGMAEAFF	TRBV27	TRBJ1-1	-	-
TGTGCCAGCAGCCTACAGGGTCTCGGCAATTCACCCCTCCACTTT	CASSLQGLGNSPLHF	TRBV9	TRBJ1-6	-	-
TGTGCCACCAGCAGAGCGGGGGGGGTACCCCTCCACTTT	CATSRAGGVPLHF	TRBV15	TRBJ1-6	-	-
TGTGCCAGCAGAAAGGGGAGCACAGATACGCAGTATTTT	CASRKGSTDTQYF	TRBV19	TRBJ2-3	-	-
TGTGCCAGCAGAGCGCGGACAGGGAACCCCTACGAGCAGTACTTC	CASRARTGNPYEQYF	TRBV2	TRBJ2-7	-	TRBD1